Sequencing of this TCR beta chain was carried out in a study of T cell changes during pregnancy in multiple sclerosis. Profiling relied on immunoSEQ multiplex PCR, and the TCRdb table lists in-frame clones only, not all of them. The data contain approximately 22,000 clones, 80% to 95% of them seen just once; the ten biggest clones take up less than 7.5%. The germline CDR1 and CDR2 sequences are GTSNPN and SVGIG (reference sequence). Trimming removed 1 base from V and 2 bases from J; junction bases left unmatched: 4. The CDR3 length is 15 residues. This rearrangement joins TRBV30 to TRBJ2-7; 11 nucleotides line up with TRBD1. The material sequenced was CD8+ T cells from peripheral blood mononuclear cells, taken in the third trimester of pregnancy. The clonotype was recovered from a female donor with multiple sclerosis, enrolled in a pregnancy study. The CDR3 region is CAWSAGTGGPYEQYF. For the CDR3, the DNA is TGTGCCTGGAGTGCCGGGACAGGGGGACCCTACGAGCAGTACTTC.